This T cell receptor beta chain was sequenced during a study of T cells in Graves' hyperthyroidism and ophthalmopathy. This clonotype has at least ten counts. V lost 5 bases, J lost 4 bases, and 8 bases stayed unmatched. The CDR3 consists of 14 residues. Amplified regions were TCR beta CDR3 sequences from RNA transcripts. In the first-round RT-PCR of the TCR CDR3, the HTBI primer set was used. From the multiplex PCR reads, TCRdb called clonotypes with MiXCR, one entry per CDR3 protein. This table holds about 690,000 distinct CDR3 sequences, 17% found once. The source is a man aged 50 to 59 with Graves' hyperthyroidism. The sample taken for sequencing was blood. The chain combines TRBV12-3 or TRBV12-4 with TRBJ2-7, with 7 bases fitting TRBD1. The CDR3 here is CASSLQGLLYEQYF. The DNA for the CDR3 is TGTGCCAGCAGTCTACAGGGGTTACTATACGAGCAGTACTTC.